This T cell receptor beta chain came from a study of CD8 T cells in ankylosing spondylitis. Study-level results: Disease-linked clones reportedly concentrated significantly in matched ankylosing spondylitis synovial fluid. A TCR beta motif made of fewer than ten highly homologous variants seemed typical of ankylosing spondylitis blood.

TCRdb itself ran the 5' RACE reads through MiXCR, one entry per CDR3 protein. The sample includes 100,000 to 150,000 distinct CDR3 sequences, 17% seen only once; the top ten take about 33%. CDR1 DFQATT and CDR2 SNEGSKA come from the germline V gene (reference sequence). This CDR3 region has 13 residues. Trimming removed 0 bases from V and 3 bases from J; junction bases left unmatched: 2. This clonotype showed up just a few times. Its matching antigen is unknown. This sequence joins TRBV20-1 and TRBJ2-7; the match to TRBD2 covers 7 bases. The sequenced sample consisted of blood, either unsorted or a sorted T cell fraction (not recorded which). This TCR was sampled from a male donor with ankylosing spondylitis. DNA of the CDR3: TGCAGTGCTAGAGATCGCGGGGGCTACGAGCAGTACTTC. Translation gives CSARDRGGYEQYF.